Listed here are 5 T cell receptor beta chains from one sample, sequenced in a study of blood T cell repertoires in COVID-19. Method: immunoSEQ multiplex PCR; TCRdb's copy keeps in-frame clones and lacks some. Of 88,000 or so clones listed, over 65% are singletons. What was sequenced was peripheral blood. These receptors were taken from a human donor in a cohort sampled during active COVID-19.

V is TRBV4-3 and J is TRBJ2-3; weak D call: TRBD2 (6 bases). From germline, CDR1 is LGHNA and CDR2 YSLEER. The V end lost 3 bases, the J end lost 2 bases, and 15 bases lay between the germline ends. The CDR3 spans 16 residues. As DNA, the CDR3 is TGCGCCAGCAGCCAGCGACTAGTCCCGCTCACAGATACGCAGTATTTT. Amino acid sequence: CASSQRLVPLTDTQYF.

The CDR3 DNA follows: TGTGCCAGCAGTTTATCACCAGGCGCAGGCAATCAGCCCCAGCATTTT. Translated: CASSLSPGAGNQPQHF. This sequence joins TRBV27 and TRBJ1-5, with unresolved D. This CDR3 contains 16 residues. Germline-derived CDR1 and CDR2 are MNHEY and SMNVEV (reference sequence). V was shortened by 0 bases and J by 2 bases, with 11 bases between the two germline ends.

J is TRBJ2-7 and V is TRBV2, with D possibly being TRBD2 (6 bases). The CDR3 contains 16 residues. Germline V gives CDR1 SNHLY, CDR2 FYNNEI. Deletions cut 1 base from V and 4 bases from J, with 17 bases between. CDR3 sequence reads: CASSEGGDRRRYEQYF. CDR3 sequence (DNA): TGTGCCAGCAGTGAAGGGGGGGACCGGAGACGATACGAGCAGTACTTC.

Only one count was recorded for this clone. The chain couples TRBV5-1 to TRBJ2-7, with D maybe TRBD1 (6 bases). Germline loops: CDR1 SGHRS, CDR2 YFSETQ. Trimming shortened V by 2 bases and J by 2 bases, and 17 bases separated the two germline ends. The CDR3 sequence is 16 residues long. The CDR3 sequence: CASSLDTPGTTYEQYF. DNA of the CDR3: TGCGCCAGCAGCTTAGATACACCGGGGACAACCTACGAGCAGTACTTC. Full variable domain (rest looked up from reference TRBV5-1 and TRBJ2-7): KAGVTQTPRYLIKTRGQQVTLSCSPISGHRSVSWYQQTPGQGLQFLFEYFSETQRNKGNFPGRFSGRQFSNSRSEMNVSTLELGDSALYLCASSLDTPGTTYEQYFGPGTRLTVT.

This clone was detected many times. V gene TRBV5-1 combines with J gene TRBJ1-5; 8 positions agree with TRBD1. Germline V gene sequence: CDR1 SGHRS, CDR2 YFSETQ. V gave up 2 bases and J gave up 3 bases; unmatched junction bases: 7. There are 16 residues in the CDR3. The CDR3 here is CASSFGTGDPNQPQHF. CDR3 sequence (DNA): TGCGCCAGCAGCTTTGGGACAGGCGACCCCAATCAGCCCCAGCATTTT.